This TCR beta chain came from a study of cytomegalovirus exposure and HLA in healthy donors. Sequencing used immunoSEQ multiplex PCR; TCRdb keeps in-frame clones, though not all of them. This table has 89,000 or so clones, about 94% appearing once. This clone appeared a single time. Germline assignment: CDR1 MDHEN and CDR2 SYDVKM. The CDR3 is made up of 16 amino acids. The chain employs TRBV28 and TRBJ2-7, with 13 nucleotides matching TRBD2. Sequencing was done on a sample of PBMCs. This clonotype originated in a woman aged 25 to 45 in good health and CMV-seropositive. The chain's CDR3 is CPTAGLAGVPVYEQYF. DNA of the CDR3: TGTCCCACAGCCGGACTAGCGGGAGTCCCGGTCTACGAGCAGTACTTC. The whole variable domain, filled in from reference TRBV28 and TRBJ2-7, reads DVKVTQSSRYLVKRTGEKVFLECVQDMDHENMFWYRQDPGLGLRLIYFSYDVKMKEKGDIPEGYSVSREKKERFSLILESASTNQTSMYLCPTAGLAGVPVYEQYFGPGTRLTVT.